The 26 T cell receptor beta chains reported below all come from one sample, sequenced in a study of response to subunit inactivated influenza vaccine. TCRdb re-called the RT-PCR reads through MiXCR, storing one row per CDR3 protein. The sample comprises around 530,000 distinct CDR3 sequences, about 12% of which are singletons, and roughly 10% rests with the top ten. The sequences come from PBMCs from blood, collected on the day of vaccination. These receptors all stem from a man aged 45-60 years who received an inactivated influenza vaccine.

The chain links TRBV12-3 or TRBV12-4 to TRBJ1-1; D is possibly TRBD1 (5 bases). With 8 bases removed from V and 1 base from J, the gap between germline ends came to 11 bases. This CDR3 spans 13 amino acids. CDR3 sequence: CASVGVGNTEAFF. CDR3 coding DNA: TGTGCCAGCGTGGGGGTTGGGAACACTGAAGCTTTCTTT.

This chain links TRBV20-1 with TRBJ2-5; the match to TRBD1 covers 10 bases. Germline V gene data show CDR1 as DFQATT and CDR2 as SNEGSKA (reference sequence). The CDR3 sequence is 13 residues long. CDR3 in amino acids: CSGTGVSRETQYF. The CDR3 DNA reads TGCAGCGGGACAGGGGTCTCCAGGGAGACCCAGTACTTC.

J is TRBJ2-2 and V is TRBV9; D not certain. The CDR3 has 12 residues. V lost 0 bases to trimming and J lost 8 bases, with 5 bases between them. Looked up from germline, CDR1 is SGDLS and CDR2 is YYNGEE. The CDR3 coding sequence is TGTGCCAGCAGCGTAGAAAAGGGGGAGCTGTTTTTT. This translates into CASSVEKGELFF.

The rearrangement uses TRBV7-9 and TRBJ2-7, with 8 bases aligning to TRBD1. CDR3 length equals 15 residues. The germline V gene encodes CDR1 SEHNR and CDR2 FQNEAQ (reference sequence). J gave up 3 bases and V 6 bases, and 10 bases lay outside the gene matches. This CDR3 reads CASSPPTGGNYEQYF. The CDR3 bases are TGTGCCAGCAGTCCACCCACAGGGGGGAACTACGAGCAGTACTTC.

This clonotype was observed a few times. The chain employs TRBV5-1 and TRBJ2-1, with no clear D. V lost 0 bases and J lost 8, with 15 bases in between. Germline values: CDR1 SGHRS, CDR2 YFSETQ. The CDR3 runs 15 residues. CDR3 region: CASSLEPGSGYEQFF. CDR3 DNA sequence: TGCGCCAGCAGCTTGGAACCGGGTTCGGGTTATGAGCAGTTCTTC.

DNA of the CDR3: TGTGCCAGCAGTGGGACAGGGGGAGGAGTAGGAGCTTTCTTT. Translation: CASSGTGGGVGAFF. The chain recombines TRBV12-3 or TRBV12-4 with TRBJ1-1; 11 bases are a match to TRBD1. The V and J ends lost 5 bases and 10 bases, in that order; junction bases with no gene match: 9. The CDR3 totals 14 residues.

There are many counts of this clonotype. The gene calls are TRBV12-3 or TRBV12-4 and TRBJ2-2; 9 bases map to TRBD1. The CDR3 contains 15 residues. V was pared by 6 bases and J by 4 bases, with 6 bases of the junction left unmatched. DNA for the CDR3: TGTGCCAGCAGGGGAGGGACAGGGTTCACCGGGGAGCTGTTTTTT. Translation: CASRGGTGFTGELFF.

This clonotype was seen a few times. The chain joins TRBV6-1 to TRBJ2-4; D is possibly TRBD2 (6 bases). Trimming shortened V by 1 base and J by 7 bases, and 14 bases separated the two germline ends. The CDR3 contains 15 residues. Germline values: CDR1 MNHNS, CDR2 SASEGT. The CDR3 DNA follows: TGTGCCAGCAGTGAAGGCCGGGCGGGGACCAACATTCAGTACTTC. Protein: CASSEGRAGTNIQYF.

The chain uses TRBV28 and TRBJ2-1, with 9 positions matching TRBD2. V shed 2 bases, J shed 11 bases, and the junction held 1 base outside the gene matches. CDR1 and CDR2 from the germline V gene are MDHEN and SYDVKM. This CDR3 has 12 residues. CDR3 sequence: CASSLPSGKQFF. The CDR3 nucleotides are TGTGCCAGCAGTTTACCTAGCGGGAAGCAGTTCTTC.

This clonotype was recorded a few times. V gene TRBV11-2 combines with J gene TRBJ2-7, with D perhaps TRBD1 (6 bases). Germline CDR1 and CDR2: SGHAT and FQNNGV. The CDR3 consists of 12 residues. The germline V and J ends were trimmed by 1 base and 9 bases, with 10 bases remaining between them. In nucleotides, the CDR3 is TGTGCCAGCAGCTTAGCTTTGGGGGCGCAGTACTTC. Amino acid sequence: CASSLALGAQYF.

This clonotype has more than one count but fewer than ten. V gene TRBV7-8 combines with J gene TRBJ2-7, with 7 bases identical to TRBD2. The CDR3 has 15 amino acids. Germline lookup yields CDR1 SGHVS and CDR2 FQNEAQ. The V gene end was trimmed by 2 bases and the J gene end by 3 bases; junction bases not matched to a gene: 7. The CDR3 nucleotides are TGTGCCAGCAGCTTATTAGCGGGCCCAAACTACGAGCAGTACTTC. This translates into CASSLLAGPNYEQYF.

This clonotype has just a few counts. V is TRBV29-1 and J is TRBJ2-7, with 10 bases aligning to TRBD2. This CDR3 has 14 residues. Germline V gene sequence: CDR1 SQVTM, CDR2 ANQGSEA. After removal of 2 bases from V and 5 bases from J, the junction contained 6 bases not matched to a gene. In DNA form, the CDR3 reads TGCAGCGTTGAAATGGGACTAGCGAGGAACGAGCAGTACTTC. It translates to CSVEMGLARNEQYF.

The rearrangement uses TRBV5-4 and TRBJ1-2; TRBD1 agrees at 8 bases. CDR3 length equals 16 residues. Germline V gene data show CDR1 as SGHNT and CDR2 as YYREEE (reference sequence). Unmatched junction bases numbered 4, after V lost 0 bases and J lost 0 bases. The CDR3 loop reads CASSLATGDPNYGYTF. As DNA, the CDR3 is TGTGCCAGCAGCTTGGCGACAGGGGATCCTAACTATGGCTACACCTTC.

The rearrangement joins TRBV4-3 to TRBJ2-1, with D tentatively TRBD1 (5 bases). Trimming pared 2 bases from V and 5 bases from J, leaving 16 bases between. The CDR3 runs to 16 residues. The germline CDR1 and CDR2 sequences are LGHNA and YSLEER. Written as DNA, the CDR3 is TGCGCCAGCAGCCAATTAATAGGGGCCCACAACAATGAGCAGTTCTTC. Amino acids: CASSQLIGAHNNEQFF.

This sequence joins TRBV27 and TRBJ1-1; no definite D call. V was cut by 3 bases and J by 0 bases, with 14 bases left in between. CDR3 size: 16 residues. Germline lookup yields CDR1 MNHEY and CDR2 SMNVEV (reference sequence). CDR3 in amino acids: CASSLAGYAVNTEAFF. The CDR3 nucleotides read TGTGCCAGCAGTTTGGCGGGGTACGCGGTGAACACTGAAGCTTTCTTT.

This clonotype was seen a few times. The chain joins TRBV7-2 to TRBJ2-1, with D perhaps matching TRBD2 (6 bases). Germline CDR1 is SGHTA and CDR2 is FQGNSA. The CDR3 is 13 amino acids. Trimming took off 7 bases at V and 6 bases at J, with 13 bases between the two ends. CDR3 coding DNA: TGTGCCAGCACCCCGCGGGGATTCAATGAGCAGTTCTTC. This gives the protein CASTPRGFNEQFF.

This sequence joins TRBV9 and TRBJ2-2; TRBD1 matches 7 bases. Trimming at V came to 0 bases and at J to 5 bases, leaving 4 bases not matched to a gene. Looked up from germline, CDR1 is SGDLS and CDR2 is YYNGEE. The length of the CDR3 is 15 residues. CDR3 sequence: CASSVETGQTGELFF. As DNA, the CDR3 is TGTGCCAGCAGCGTAGAAACGGGACAGACCGGGGAGCTGTTTTTT.

This clonotype was counted many times. The rearrangement links TRBV7-2 to TRBJ2-3, with 8 nucleotides matching TRBD1. CDR3 length: 15 residues. CDR1 is SGHTA, CDR2 FQGNSA, per germline. With 3 bases clipped from V and 1 base from J, the junction kept 3 bases outside the gene matches. The CDR3 protein is CASSFPGGGTDTQYF. The CDR3 bases are TGTGCCAGCAGCTTCCCAGGGGGCGGCACAGATACGCAGTATTTT.

V usage is TRBV6-2 or TRBV6-3 and J usage is TRBJ2-7, with 7 bases identical to TRBD1. Germline trimming cut 6 bases from V and 2 bases from J; bases unmatched to any gene: 7. The CDR3 contains 14 residues. CDR1 is MNHEY, CDR2 SVGEGT, per germline. The DNA of the CDR3 is TGTGCCAGCAGAGCATGGGGACAGACCTACGAGCAGTACTTC. It translates to CASRAWGQTYEQYF.

This clonotype has a handful of counts. The chain links TRBV7-8 to TRBJ1-1, with a tentative D call TRBD1 (5 bases). Germline V gene lookup returns CDR1 SGHVS and CDR2 FQNEAQ. Trimming removed 5 bases at V and 6 bases at J, with 19 bases between. This CDR3 comprises 15 residues. The CDR3 coding sequence is TGTGCCAGCAGCCCCCTCAGAAAGACAGACTCTGAAGCTTTCTTT. This gives the protein CASSPLRKTDSEAFF. Looking up the rest from reference TRBV7-8 and TRBJ1-1 gives the full variable domain: GAGVSQSPRYKVAKRGQDVALRCDPISGHVSLFWYQQALGQGPEFLTYFQNEAQLDKSGLPSDRFFAERPEGSVSTLKIQRTQQEDSAVYLCASSPLRKTDSEAFFGQGTRLTVV.

This chain uses TRBV3-1 with TRBJ2-2; 7 bases agree with TRBD1. CDR1 LGHDT and CDR2 YNNKEL come from the germline V gene (reference sequence). The J segment lost 13 bases and the V segment lost 6 bases, leaving 8 bases of the junction unmatched. The CDR3 extends over 12 amino acids. This CDR3 is CASSTGQWGLFF. CDR3 bases: TGTGCCAGCAGTACGGGACAGTGGGGGCTGTTTTTT. The entire variable domain, with the rest obtained from reference TRBV3-1 and TRBJ2-2, is as follows: DTAVSQTPKYLVTQMGNDKSIKCEQNLGHDTMYWYKQDSKKFLKIMFSYNNKELIINETVPNRFSPKSPDKAHLNLHINSLELGDSAVYFCASSTGQWGLFFGEGSRLTVL.

Points on this clonotype: The conserved final phenylalanine or tryptophan is absent from the CDR3, which likely points to a read error. The chain employs TRBV5-1 and TRBJ2-7, with D possibly matching TRBD2 (6 bases). The ends were cut back, 0 bases at V and 5 bases at J, with 18 bases in the middle. Germline CDR1 is SGHRS and CDR2 is YFSETQ. The CDR3 length is 16 residues. As DNA, the CDR3 is TGCGCCAGCAGCTTGGCCCCAGGACGCCGCGGGAACGAGCAGTACCTC. Residues: CASSLAPGRRGNEQYL.

J is TRBJ1-1 and V is TRBV10-3; 11 bases map to TRBD1. The CDR3 length is 14 residues. CDR1 and CDR2 (germline): ENHRY, SYGVKD. Trimming took 6 bases from V and 11 from J; bases not matched to a gene: 11. The CDR3 here is CAISQGQGAGYAFF. CDR3 DNA sequence: TGTGCCATCAGCCAAGGACAGGGGGCTGGATATGCTTTCTTT.

The chain recombines TRBV12-3 or TRBV12-4 with TRBJ2-1, with TRBD2 as a possible D gene (5 bases). Between the trimmed V and J ends, which lost 0 bases and 13 bases, there was a span of 13 bases. This CDR3 is built from 13 residues. The CDR3 reads CASSLARERRQFF. The DNA of the CDR3 is TGTGCCAGCAGTTTAGCCCGCGAGCGGCGACAGTTCTTC.

Only a few counts were recorded for this clonotype. The chain uses TRBV10-3 and TRBJ2-5, with D unresolved. The CDR3 length is 15 residues. Deletions cut 0 bases from V and 1 base from J, with 9 bases between. In germline, CDR1 is ENHRY, CDR2 SYGVKD. CDR3: CAISESLGLQETQYF. DNA for the CDR3: TGTGCCATCAGTGAGTCGTTGGGTCTCCAAGAGACCCAGTACTTC.

This clonotype has a handful of counts. J is TRBJ1-1 and V is TRBV5-1; D remains ambiguous. Per germline, CDR1 SGHRS and CDR2 YFSETQ. The CDR3 totals 14 residues. Trimming took 0 bases from V and 1 from J, leaving 7 bases between them. CDR3 coding DNA: TGCGCCAGCAGCTTGGCCTCGACGAACACTGAAGCTTTCTTT. Residues: CASSLASTNTEAFF.